This entry lists 3 T cell receptor beta chains sequenced from one sample in a study of T cell repertoires in cytomegalovirus infection. TCRdb re-called the reads with MiXCR, one entry per CDR3 protein. The profile shows approximately 71,000 distinct CDR3 sequences, 4% of them singletons. The sample consisted of PBMCs. These receptor sequences come from a human donor in good health (CMV status not recorded). Some clones in this sample may be carry-over from other donors' samples.

This clonotype was recorded many times. The gene calls are TRBV12-3 or TRBV12-4 and TRBJ1-2; 7 positions agree with TRBD1. The CDR3 length is 15 residues. V lost 6 bases, J lost 3 bases, and 10 bases stayed unmatched. CDR3 loop: CASSFETGRDYGYTF. DNA of the CDR3: TGTGCCAGCAGCTTCGAGACAGGGAGGGACTATGGCTACACCTTC.

This clonotype was detected many times. V and J are TRBV7-8 and TRBJ1-4, with 11 bases aligning to TRBD1. With 1 base clipped from V and 0 bases from J, the junction kept 7 bases outside the gene matches. CDR1 is SGHVS and CDR2 is FQNEAQ in the germline V gene. CDR3 length equals 19 residues. The CDR3 bases are TGTGCCAGCAGCTTAGGCGGGACAGGGGGTAGCGCAACTAATGAAAAACTGTTTTTT. This gives the protein CASSLGGTGGSATNEKLFF.

This clonotype was counted ten times or more. The chain combines TRBV6-6 with TRBJ2-1; 10 bases align to TRBD1. J was trimmed by 3 bases and V by 2 bases; bases with no gene match: 4. The CDR3 has 16 residues. Germline CDR1 and CDR2: MNHNY and SVGAGI (reference sequence). Here the CDR3 reads CASSYPGQGSYNEQFF. The CDR3 coding sequence is TGTGCCAGCAGTTACCCGGGACAGGGGAGCTACAATGAGCAGTTCTTC.